This is a list of T cell receptor beta chains from one sample in a study of blood T cell repertoires in COVID-19. The assay was immunoSEQ multiplex PCR, and TCRdb's table has in-frame clones only and misses some. Counted here are fewer than 200,000 clones, 75% to 90% occurring once; the ten biggest clones make up roughly 7.7%. Sequenced: peripheral blood. The receptors were sampled from a woman aged 60-75 years with acute or convalescent COVID-19. Both conserved end residues are part of each CDR3. The D gene is left open where the match is weak. Size is omitted from some rows. Given values are once, few, many or a class for expanded clones.

D | J | size | V | CDR3 | DNA
TRBD1 | TRBJ2-2 | once | TRBV5-1 | CASSPGASSGGTGELFF | TGCGCCAGCAGCCCCGGGGCCTCCTCAGGGGGAACCGGGGAGCTGTTTTTT
- | TRBJ1-1 | - | TRBV18 | CASSPWVGGQRTEAFF | TGTGCCAGCTCACCCTGGGTGGGGGGGCAAAGGACTGAAGCTTTCTTT
TRBD1 | TRBJ1-5 | - | TRBV18 | CASSRGTGSNQPQHF | TGTGCCAGCTCAAGGGGGACAGGGAGCAATCAGCCCCAGCATTTT
- | TRBJ1-1 | - | TRBV29-1 | CSVEPQVGPEAFF | TGCAGCGTTGAACCTCAGGTTGGGCCTGAAGCTTTCTTT
- | TRBJ1-5 | once | TRBV28 | CASSASGSNQPQHF | TGTGCCAGCAGTGCCTCTGGCAGCAATCAGCCCCAGCATTTT
- | TRBJ2-1 | - | TRBV5-1 | CASSLLAGQINEQFF | TGCGCCAGCAGCTTATTAGCGGGACAGATAAATGAGCAGTTCTTC
- | TRBJ2-2 | - | TRBV2 | CASKTQLNTGELFF | TGTGCCAGCAAGACTCAGTTAAACACCGGGGAGCTGTTTTTT
TRBD1 | TRBJ1-5 | - | TRBV28 | CASSSPWDRTNNQPQHF | TGTGCCAGCAGTTCCCCGTGGGACAGAACCAATAATCAGCCCCAGCATTTT
- | TRBJ1-2 | - | TRBV19 | CASRIRGASGYTF | TGTGCCAGTCGCATTCGGGGGGCTAGTGGCTACACCTTC
TRBD1 | TRBJ1-1 | - | TRBV28 | CASSLDRGNTEAFF | TGTGCCAGCAGTTTAGACAGGGGGAACACTGAAGCTTTCTTT
- | TRBJ1-1 | - | TRBV6-5 | CASNEGRKAFF | TGTGCCAGCAACGAGGGCAGAAAAGCTTTCTTT
- | TRBJ2-7 | once | TRBV28 | CASRPGVYEQYF | TGTGCCAGCAGGCCGGGAGTCTACGAGCAGTACTTC
- | TRBJ1-1 | - | TRBV19 | CASSIIVGRGRDTEAFF | TGTGCCAGTAGTATAATTGTCGGCAGGGGCCGGGACACTGAAGCTTTCTTT
TRBD2 | TRBJ2-5 | - | TRBV5-6 | CASSVLAGVRTQYF | TGTGCCAGCAGCGTACTAGCGGGAGTTCGTACCCAGTACTTC
TRBD1 | TRBJ2-1 | - | TRBV4-2 | CASSGQGDPYNEQFF | TGTGCCAGCAGCGGCCAGGGGGACCCCTACAATGAGCAGTTCTTC
- | TRBJ2-2 | - | TRBV5-5 | CASSLQQLKTGELFF | TGTGCCAGCAGCTTGCAACAGCTAAAGACCGGGGAGCTGTTTTTT
TRBD1 | TRBJ1-4 | - | TRBV5-4 | CASSLGYRGGSEKLFF | TGTGCCAGCAGCTTGGGCTACAGGGGTGGGAGTGAAAAACTGTTTTTT
- | TRBJ2-1 | - | TRBV12-3/TRBV12-4 | CASSSPLTAKQFF | TGTGCCAGCAGTTCCCCCTTGACAGCTAAGCAGTTCTTC
- | TRBJ2-5 | - | TRBV13 | CASSPHRSSVGETQYF | TGTGCCAGCAGCCCCCACCGGTCTAGCGTAGGAGAGACCCAGTACTTC
TRBD2 | TRBJ2-1 | - | TRBV19 | CASSKGLAGSYNEQFF | TGTGCCAGTAGTAAGGGACTAGCGGGCTCCTACAATGAGCAGTTCTTC
- | TRBJ1-2 | - | TRBV19 | CASSTLRPLDSFAGYTF | TGTGCCAGTAGTACCCTACGCCCTCTCGACAGCTTCGCTGGCTACACCTTC
- | TRBJ1-2 | - | TRBV6-6 | CASTLTGGARGYTF | TGTGCCAGCACCCTAACGGGAGGGGCCAGGGGCTACACCTTC
- | TRBJ2-2 | - | TRBV11-2 | CASSPQTTGLANTGELFF | TGTGCCAGCAGCCCCCAGACGACAGGCTTAGCGAACACCGGGGAGCTGTTTTTT
- | TRBJ2-5 | - | TRBV28 | CASSLPRETQYF | TGTGCCAGCAGTTTACCCCGTGAGACCCAGTACTTC
TRBD1 | TRBJ1-3 | - | TRBV6-1 | CASSGHRGPSGNTIYF | TGTGCCAGCAGTGGGCACAGGGGACCCTCTGGAAACACCATATATTTT
- | TRBJ1-6 | - | TRBV25-1 | CASSESQGRYNSPLHF | TGTGCCAGCAGTGAATCCCAGGGGCGGTATAATTCACCCCTCCACTTT
TRBD2 | TRBJ2-2 | few | TRBV30 | CAWTFGGRLTGELFF | TGTGCCTGGACCTTCGGCGGGAGGTTAACCGGGGAGCTGTTTTTT
- | TRBJ1-4 | - | TRBV5-5 | CASSLFGRTNEKLFF | TGTGCCAGCAGCTTGTTCGGGAGAACTAATGAAAAACTGTTTTTT
- | TRBJ2-1 | - | TRBV5-1 | CASSSGLDRPYNEQFF | TGCGCCAGCAGCTCGGGGTTGGACAGACCATACAATGAGCAGTTCTTC
- | TRBJ2-3 | - | TRBV6-5 | CASTYEDTQYF | TGTGCCAGCACCTACGAAGATACGCAGTATTTT
- | TRBJ2-7 | - | TRBV15 | CATSTNRETVYEQYF | TGTGCCACCAGCACAAACAGGGAGACGGTCTACGAGCAGTACTTC
TRBD1 | TRBJ1-6 | - | TRBV28 | CASSLKAGGLGGSPLHF | TGTGCCAGCAGTTTAAAGGCAGGGGGCCTGGGGGGTTCACCCCTCCACTTT
TRBD1 | TRBJ1-2 | - | TRBV6-5 | CASSPTGGHGYTF | TGTGCCAGCAGCCCGACAGGGGGTCATGGCTACACCTTC
- | TRBJ1-3 | - | TRBV18 | CASSPTGSLRISGNTIYF | TGTGCCAGCTCCCCAACTGGTAGTCTGAGGATCTCTGGAAACACCATATATTTT
- | TRBJ1-2 | - | TRBV28 | CASSGTYGYTF | TGTGCCAGCAGTGGGACATATGGCTACACCTTC
TRBD2 | TRBJ2-1 | - | TRBV29-1 | CSVRTSGRARLFF | TGCAGCGTTAGGACTAGCGGGAGGGCCAGACTGTTCTTC
- | TRBJ1-2 | - | TRBV29-1 | CSVPQGIAGGPYGYTF | TGCAGCGTTCCGCAGGGGATAGCTGGAGGACCCTATGGCTACACCTTC
TRBD1 | TRBJ1-1 | - | TRBV18 | CASSPQQGAGGNTEAFF | TGTGCCAGCTCACCACAACAGGGGGCTGGAGGGAACACTGAAGCTTTCTTT
- | TRBJ2-7 | - | TRBV29-1 | CSVASRSYEQYF | TGCAGCGTTGCATCAAGGAGCTACGAGCAGTACTTC
TRBD1 | TRBJ1-5 | - | TRBV19 | CASSLGTGVQQPQHF | TGTGCCAGTAGCCTCGGGACAGGGGTTCAGCAGCCCCAGCATTTT
- | TRBJ2-2 | - | TRBV5-1 | CASSFQGIGELFF | TGCGCCAGCAGCTTCCAGGGGATCGGGGAGCTGTTTTTT
- | TRBJ2-1 | once | TRBV11-1 | CASSIRGYNEQFF | TGTGCCAGCAGCATCAGGGGCTACAATGAGCAGTTCTTC